Each of the 24 T cell receptor beta chains below was sequenced from the same sample in a study of cytomegalovirus exposure and HLA in healthy donors. This table comes from immunoSEQ multiplex PCR, and its TCRdb copy is limited to in-frame clones, with some not included. The repertoire holds roughly 150,000 clones, with roughly 89% as singletons. Specimen: PBMCs. The source of these receptors is a woman aged 18-29 years in good health and CMV-seropositive.

V usage is TRBV6-6 and J usage is TRBJ1-5; possibly TRBD1 for D (6 bases). Germline V gene lookup returns CDR1 MNHNY and CDR2 SVGAGI (reference sequence). This CDR3 comprises 15 residues. Trimming shortened V by 5 bases and J by 1 base, and 12 bases separated the two germline ends. The CDR3 DNA sequence: TGTGCCAGCAGTAAGGGGGGGGTAAGCAATCAGCCCCAGCATTTT. Amino acids: CASSKGGVSNQPQHF.

The chain has TRBV5-4 and TRBJ2-1; TRBD2 agrees at 11 bases. In germline, CDR1 is SGHNT, CDR2 YYREEE (reference sequence). V lost 4 bases, J lost 2 bases, and 8 bases stayed unmatched. The CDR3 contains 17 residues. In DNA form, the CDR3 reads TGTGCCAGCAGCGGAGGGGTAGCGGGAGGGACCTACAATGAGCAGTTCTTC. Protein product: CASSGGVAGGTYNEQFF.

This clone came up a few times. J is TRBJ1-5 and V is TRBV6-6, with D possibly matching TRBD1 (6 bases). Germline CDR1 MNHNY, CDR2 SVGAGI (reference sequence). This CDR3 is built from 14 residues. Trimming stripped 5 bases from V and 5 bases from J, with 13 bases between. The chain's CDR3 is CASSQDRGHQPQHF. The CDR3 DNA reads as TGTGCCAGCAGTCAGGACAGAGGGCATCAGCCCCAGCATTTT.

The chain has TRBV15 and TRBJ1-5; D possibly corresponds to TRBD1 (5 bases). The CDR3 extends over 16 amino acids. Trimming cost V 0 bases and J 4 bases, with 13 bases left between them. Germline-derived CDR1 and CDR2 are LNHNV and YYDKDF (reference sequence). Here the CDR3 reads CATSRDRSSGNQPQHF. CDR3 DNA sequence: TGTGCCACCAGCAGAGATCGGTCGTCAGGGAATCAGCCCCAGCATTTT.

This clone was counted a few times. The chain joins TRBV7-2 to TRBJ2-1, with 10 bases lining up with TRBD2. The germline CDR1 and CDR2 sequences are SGHTA and FQGNSA. V lost 1 base, J lost 5 bases, and 5 bases stayed unmatched. The CDR3 consists of 16 residues. CDR3 protein: CASSLEAGGPHNEQFF. In DNA form, the CDR3 reads TGTGCCAGCAGCTTAGAAGCGGGAGGGCCCCACAATGAGCAGTTCTTC. Filled out from reference TRBV7-2 and TRBJ2-1, the complete variable domain reads GAGVSQSPSNKVTEKGKDVELRCDPISGHTALYWYRQSLGQGLEFLIYFQGNSAPDKSGLPSDRFSAERTGGSVSTLTIQRTQQEDSAVYLCASSLEAGGPHNEQFFGPGTRLTVL.

The J gene is TRBJ2-5, the V gene TRBV10-2; 7 bases align to TRBD2. CDR1 and CDR2 (germline): WSHSY, SAAADI. The junction had 11 bases not matched to a gene; V was cut back by 6 bases and J by 10 bases. The CDR3 extends over 13 amino acids. Here the CDR3 reads CASSPPGEGDQYF. CDR3 DNA: TGCGCCAGCAGCCCTCCTGGGGAGGGCGACCAGTACTTC.

This chain links TRBV19 with TRBJ2-3; TRBD2 aligns across 8 bases. V was clipped by 7 bases and J by 3 bases; unmatched bases: 12. Germline values: CDR1 LNHDA, CDR2 SQIVND (reference sequence). The CDR3 spans 16 residues. CDR3 sequence: CASTPTAASGTDTQYF. CDR3 nucleotides: TGTGCCAGTACCCCGACGGCGGCTAGCGGGACAGATACGCAGTATTTT.

This clone has just a few counts. This chain joins TRBV18 and TRBJ2-5, with a tentative D call TRBD1 (6 bases). Trimming took 2 bases from V and 4 from J, leaving 11 bases between them. Germline CDR1 is KGHSH and CDR2 is LQKENI. This CDR3 has 14 amino acids. CDR3 sequence (DNA): TGTGCCAGCTCACCAGGGGGCTCTTCAGAGACCCAGTACTTC. Residues: CASSPGGSSETQYF.

V usage is TRBV9 and J usage is TRBJ2-1; 9 positions agree with TRBD1. CDR3 length equals 16 residues. Germline trimming cut 3 bases from V and 7 bases from J; bases unmatched to any gene: 11. Germline V gene sequence: CDR1 SGDLS, CDR2 YYNGEE. The CDR3 spells CASSALAGQGWNEQFF. Written as DNA, the CDR3 is TGTGCCAGCAGCGCTCTGGCGGGACAGGGATGGAATGAGCAGTTCTTC.

This sequence joins TRBV6-4 and TRBJ2-2; no firm D call. The CDR3 runs 14 residues. Germline CDR1 reads MRHNA; CDR2 reads SNTAGT. With 6 bases removed from V and 4 bases from J, the gap between germline ends came to 12 bases. CDR3 residues: CASRSVASTGELFF. The DNA for the CDR3 is TGTGCCAGCAGATCGGTAGCTTCCACCGGGGAGCTGTTTTTT.

V usage is TRBV18 and J usage is TRBJ1-5; D may be TRBD1 (5 bases). V was shortened by 3 bases and J by 6 bases, with 12 bases between the two germline ends. The CDR3 is made up of 14 amino acids. Germline CDR1 is KGHSH and CDR2 is LQKENI. CDR3 nucleotides: TGTGCCAGCTCACCCGAGCAGGGCCGTCAGCCCCAGCATTTT. Residues: CASSPEQGRQPQHF.

V gene TRBV6-5 combines with J gene TRBJ2-2; 10 bases match TRBD2. With V trimmed by 4 bases and J by 5 bases, 7 bases remained unmatched. In germline, CDR1 is MNHEY, CDR2 SVGAGI. There are 16 residues in the CDR3. CDR3 amino acids: CASSFRTSGITGELFF. The CDR3 DNA reads as TGTGCCAGCAGTTTCAGGACTAGCGGAATTACCGGGGAGCTGTTTTTT.

V gene TRBV5-1 combines with J gene TRBJ1-4; 9 bases are shared with TRBD1. V lost 2 bases, J lost 0 bases, and 5 bases stayed unmatched. The CDR3 totals 17 residues. CDR1 is SGHRS, CDR2 YFSETQ, per germline. The CDR3 sequence: CASSLQGAHSTNEKLFF. Here the CDR3 DNA reads TGCGCCAGCAGCTTACAGGGGGCCCATTCAACTAATGAAAAACTGTTTTTT.

The chain joins TRBV30 to TRBJ1-2, with D possibly matching TRBD1 (5 bases). The V gene's germline CDR1 is GTSNPN and CDR2 SVGIG (reference sequence). The CDR3 runs 13 residues. Deletions cut 2 bases from V and 4 bases from J, with 11 bases between. CDR3 amino acids: CAWSPRQTYGYTF. CDR3 nucleotides: TGTGCCTGGAGTCCCCGACAGACCTATGGCTACACCTTC.

This chain joins TRBV7-6 and TRBJ2-7; 9 positions agree with TRBD1. This CDR3 contains 15 residues. The germline V gene has CDR1 SGHVS and CDR2 FNYEAQ. V shed 6 bases and J 0 bases; nucleotides not matched to a gene: 6. CDR3 amino acids: CASSRGQGPSYEQYF. CDR3 nucleotide sequence: TGTGCCAGCAGTCGTGGACAGGGGCCCTCCTACGAGCAGTACTTC.

V and J are TRBV4-3 and TRBJ2-7, with TRBD2 matching 11 bases. Unmatched junction bases numbered 11, after V lost 1 base and J lost 3 bases. The germline gives CDR1 LGHNA, CDR2 YSLEER. This CDR3 comprises 18 residues. CDR3 sequence: CASSQGLAGGLNIYEQYF. DNA of the CDR3: TGCGCCAGCAGCCAAGGGCTAGCGGGAGGCCTTAACATCTACGAGCAGTACTTC.

The V gene is TRBV7-8, the J gene TRBJ2-1; TRBD2 matches at 13 bases. With 5 bases clipped from V and 6 bases from J, the junction kept 4 bases outside the gene matches. This CDR3 is built from 15 residues. The germline V gene has CDR1 SGHVS and CDR2 FQNEAQ. The chain's CDR3 is CASSPTSGRSNEQFF. The CDR3 DNA sequence: TGTGCCAGCAGCCCGACTAGCGGGAGGAGCAATGAGCAGTTCTTC.

CDR3 in amino acids: CASSLSYGQIVQETQYF. CDR3 DNA: TGTGCCAGCAGTTTATCATACGGACAGATAGTCCAAGAGACCCAGTACTTC. This chain connects TRBV27 to TRBJ2-5; possibly TRBD1 for D (6 bases). The CDR3 runs to 17 residues. CDR1 is MNHEY, CDR2 SMNVEV, per germline (reference sequence). V gave up 0 bases and J gave up 1 base, with 15 bases separating them.

The rearrangement joins TRBV19 to TRBJ2-7; D not resolved. The CDR3 runs to 15 residues. The germline V and J ends were trimmed by 5 bases and 4 bases, with 18 bases remaining between them. Per the germline V gene, CDR1 is LNHDA and CDR2 is SQIVND (reference sequence). The CDR3 nucleotides are TGTGCCAGTAGTGCTTACCGAGTATCGACTTACGAGCAGTACTTC. It yields the protein CASSAYRVSTYEQYF.

The chain combines TRBV7-9 with TRBJ1-3; a possible D gene is TRBD1 (6 bases). The CDR3 is made up of 15 amino acids. Germline V lookup: CDR1 SEHNR, CDR2 FQNEAQ (reference sequence). The V end lost 7 bases, the J end lost 2 bases, and 15 bases lay between the germline ends. The CDR3 DNA follows: TGTGCCAGCACCTATACAGGGTTCCCTGGAAACACCATATATTTT. Its translation is CASTYTGFPGNTIYF.

V gene TRBV11-3 combines with J gene TRBJ2-7; D remains unclear. The CDR3 is made up of 15 amino acids. Germline V gives CDR1 SGHNT, CDR2 YENEEA. V dropped 0 bases and J dropped 3 bases, with 12 bases sitting between them. CDR3 sequence (DNA): TGTGCCAGCAGCTTAGAGGGCAGAGTAAACTACGAGCAGTACTTC. This sequence encodes CASSLEGRVNYEQYF.

The genes are TRBV18 and TRBJ1-2; the D gene is possibly TRBD1 (5 bases). This CDR3 spans 15 amino acids. Trimming stripped 3 bases from V and 3 bases from J, with 14 bases between. CDR1 is KGHSH and CDR2 is LQKENI in the germline V gene. CDR3 DNA sequence: TGTGCCAGCTCACCTTCGCAACAGGCGTACTATGGCTACACCTTC. Its translation: CASSPSQQAYYGYTF. The full variable domain, with the rest looked up from reference TRBV18 and TRBJ1-2, is NAGVMQNPRHLVRRRGQEARLRCSPMKGHSHVYWYRQLPEEGLKFMVYLQKENIIDESGMPKERFSAEFPKEGPSILRIQQVVRGDSAAYFCASSPSQQAYYGYTFGSGTRLTVV.

The V and J genes are TRBV5-1 and TRBJ2-5, with 7 positions matching TRBD1. V lost 3 bases, J lost 1 base, and 3 bases stayed unmatched. Germline V gene data show CDR1 as SGHRS and CDR2 as YFSETQ. This CDR3 comprises 14 residues. CDR3 nucleotides: TGCGCCAGCAGCTCATGGACAGGCCAAGAGACCCAGTACTTC. Translation gives CASSSWTGQETQYF. The entire variable domain, with the rest obtained from reference TRBV5-1 and TRBJ2-5, is as follows: KAGVTQTPRYLIKTRGQQVTLSCSPISGHRSVSWYQQTPGQGLQFLFEYFSETQRNKGNFPGRFSGRQFSNSRSEMNVSTLELGDSALYLCASSSWTGQETQYFGPGTRLLVL.

The chain recombines TRBV7-8 with TRBJ1-2, with TRBD1 matching over 10 bases. The CDR3 length is 16 residues. V dropped 4 bases and J dropped 9; count of bases not matched to a gene: 14. Germline CDR1 reads SGHVS; CDR2 reads FQNEAQ. CDR3 protein: CASSSRSGTGVGSYTF. The CDR3 bases are TGTGCCAGCAGCTCACGATCCGGGACAGGGGTCGGGAGCTACACCTTC.